These 8 T cell receptor beta chains originate from one sample sequenced in a study of T cells expressing NK-cell markers. From the 5' RACE reads, TCRdb lists one entry per CDR3 protein and no DNA. The ten top clones account for roughly an eighth, within a sample of approximately 150,000 distinct CDR3 sequences. Sequencing was done on a sample of blood T cells: a sorted CD56 or NKG2C T cell subset, CD4+ or CD8+ T cells, or bulk PBMC T cells (not recorded which). The receptors come from a man aged 18-30 years in good health.

V usage is TRBV7-9 and J usage is TRBJ2-7; the TRBD1 assignment by TCRdb is unverifiable without DNA. The CDR3 is 14 residues long. Germline CDR1 is SEHNR and CDR2 is FQNEAQ (reference sequence). The CDR3 loop is CASSFRDRPMEQYF.

The rearrangement links TRBV7-9 to TRBJ2-1; TCRdb's assignment of TRBD1 cannot be checked, as there is no DNA. The CDR3 has 16 residues. Germline assignment: CDR1 SEHNR and CDR2 FQNEAQ (reference sequence). CDR3 amino acids: CASTGATRFSDDEQFF.

The chain couples TRBV27 to TRBJ2-1; TCRdb outputs TRBD2, but without DNA this stays unchecked. The CDR3 is 16 amino acids. The germline CDR1 and CDR2 sequences are MNHEY and SMNVEV (reference sequence). This CDR3 reads CASSPSSGSSYNEQFF.

V gene TRBV5-1 combines with J gene TRBJ2-5; TCRdb calls TRBD1, which cannot be checked without DNA. This CDR3 is 16 amino acids long. CDR1 SGHRS and CDR2 YFSETQ come from the germline V gene. This CDR3 is CASSLAQGAIEETQYF. The complete variable domain, with remaining parts taken from reference TRBV5-1 and TRBJ2-5, reads KAGVTQTPRYLIKTRGQQVTLSCSPISGHRSVSWYQQTPGQGLQFLFEYFSETQRNKGNFPGRFSGRQFSNSRSEMNVSTLELGDSALYLCASSLAQGAIEETQYFGPGTRLLVL.

The rearrangement links TRBV7-2 to TRBJ2-2; TCRdb calls TRBD1, which cannot be checked without DNA. CDR1 and CDR2 (germline): SGHTA, FQGNSA. The CDR3 extends over 16 amino acids. The CDR3 is CASSLIPDREVGELFF.

The chain carries TRBV4-3 and TRBJ1-4. The germline V gene encodes CDR1 LGHNA and CDR2 YSLEER. The CDR3 covers 15 residues. The CDR3 loop is CASSRLGDPNEKLFF.

The gene calls are TRBV5-1 and TRBJ1-1; TCRdb selects TRBD1, and the lack of DNA leaves this call unchecked. The CDR3 covers 15 residues. Germline assignment: CDR1 SGHRS and CDR2 YFSETQ. This chain's CDR3 is CASSQTGQGHTEAFF. Full variable domain (rest looked up from reference TRBV5-1 and TRBJ1-1): KAGVTQTPRYLIKTRGQQVTLSCSPISGHRSVSWYQQTPGQGLQFLFEYFSETQRNKGNFPGRFSGRQFSNSRSEMNVSTLELGDSALYLCASSQTGQGHTEAFFGQGTRLTVV.

The chain carries TRBV30 and TRBJ2-3; TCRdb outputs TRBD2, but without DNA this stays unchecked. The CDR3 is 15 amino acids. The germline gives CDR1 GTSNPN, CDR2 SVGIG (reference sequence). CDR3 in amino acids: CAWSSGTSGRDTQYF.